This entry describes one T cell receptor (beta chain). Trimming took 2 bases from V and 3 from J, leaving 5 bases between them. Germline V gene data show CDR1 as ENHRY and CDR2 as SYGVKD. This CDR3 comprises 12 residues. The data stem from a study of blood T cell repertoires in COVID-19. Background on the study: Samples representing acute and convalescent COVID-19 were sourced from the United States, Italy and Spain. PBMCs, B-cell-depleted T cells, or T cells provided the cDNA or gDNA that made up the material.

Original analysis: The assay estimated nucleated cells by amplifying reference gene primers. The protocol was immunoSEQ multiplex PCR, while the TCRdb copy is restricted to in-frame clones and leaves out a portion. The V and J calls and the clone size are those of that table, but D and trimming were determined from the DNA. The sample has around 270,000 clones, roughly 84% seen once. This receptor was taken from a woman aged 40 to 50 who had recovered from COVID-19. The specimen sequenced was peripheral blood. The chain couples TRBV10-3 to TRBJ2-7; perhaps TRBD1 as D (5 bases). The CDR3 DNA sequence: TGTGCCATCAGTGAGCAGGGCTACGAGCAGTACTTC. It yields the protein CAISEQGYEQYF.